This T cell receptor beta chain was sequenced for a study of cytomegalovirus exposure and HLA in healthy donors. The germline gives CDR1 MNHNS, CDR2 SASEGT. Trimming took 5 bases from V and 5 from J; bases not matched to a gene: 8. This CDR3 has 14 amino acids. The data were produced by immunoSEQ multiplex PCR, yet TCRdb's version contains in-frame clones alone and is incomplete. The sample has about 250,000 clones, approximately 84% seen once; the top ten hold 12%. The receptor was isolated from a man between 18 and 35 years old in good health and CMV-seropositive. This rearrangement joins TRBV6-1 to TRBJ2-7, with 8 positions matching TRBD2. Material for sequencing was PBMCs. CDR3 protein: CASSSSREVNEQYF. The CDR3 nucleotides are TGTGCCAGCAGTTCGTCGCGGGAGGTCAACGAGCAGTACTTC.